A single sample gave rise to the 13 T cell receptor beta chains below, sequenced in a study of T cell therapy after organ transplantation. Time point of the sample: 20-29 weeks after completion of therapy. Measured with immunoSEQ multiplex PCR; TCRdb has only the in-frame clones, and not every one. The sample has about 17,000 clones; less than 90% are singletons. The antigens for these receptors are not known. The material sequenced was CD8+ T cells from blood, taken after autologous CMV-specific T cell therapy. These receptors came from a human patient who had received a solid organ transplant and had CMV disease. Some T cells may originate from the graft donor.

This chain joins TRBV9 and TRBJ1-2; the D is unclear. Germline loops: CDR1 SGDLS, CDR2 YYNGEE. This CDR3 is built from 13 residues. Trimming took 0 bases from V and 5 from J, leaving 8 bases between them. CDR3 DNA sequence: TGTGCCAGCAGCGTAGAGGAGGAGTATGGCTACACCTTC. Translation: CASSVEEEYGYTF. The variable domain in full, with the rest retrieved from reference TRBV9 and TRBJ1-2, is DSGVTQTPKHLITATGQRVTLRCSPRSGDLSVYWYQQSLDQGLQFLIQYYNGEERAKGNILERFSAQQFPDLHSELNLSSLELGDSALYFCASSVEEEYGYTFGSGTRLTVV.

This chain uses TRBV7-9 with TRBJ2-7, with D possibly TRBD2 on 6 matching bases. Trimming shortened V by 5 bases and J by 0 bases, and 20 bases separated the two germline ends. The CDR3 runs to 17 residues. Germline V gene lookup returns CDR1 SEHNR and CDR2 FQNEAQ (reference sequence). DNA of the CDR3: TGTGCCAGCAGCCCGAAGCGGGCAGGGTCAAGCTCCTACGAGCAGTACTTC. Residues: CASSPKRAGSSSYEQYF.

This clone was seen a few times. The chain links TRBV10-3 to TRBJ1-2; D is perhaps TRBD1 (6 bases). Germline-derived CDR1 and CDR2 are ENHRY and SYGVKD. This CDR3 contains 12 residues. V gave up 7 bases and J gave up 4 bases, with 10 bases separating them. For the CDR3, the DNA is TGTGCCATCACAGGGGAGGGCTATGGCTACACCTTC. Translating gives CAITGEGYGYTF.

CDR3 region: CASSLGGSPHYGYTF. CDR3 DNA sequence: TGTGCCAGCAGCTTAGGGGGGAGCCCCCACTATGGCTACACCTTC. This chain uses TRBV7-9 with TRBJ1-2, with TRBD1 as a possible D gene (5 bases). This CDR3 has 15 residues. The V and J ends lost 1 base and 3 bases respectively, with 12 bases between them. Per germline, CDR1 SEHNR and CDR2 FQNEAQ (reference sequence).

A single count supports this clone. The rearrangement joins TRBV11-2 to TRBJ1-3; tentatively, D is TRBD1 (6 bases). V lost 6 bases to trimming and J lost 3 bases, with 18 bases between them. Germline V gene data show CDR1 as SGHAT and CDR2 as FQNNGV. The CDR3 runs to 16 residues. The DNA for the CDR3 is TGTGCCAGCAGTCCACACCCGGGGGCTGGTGGAAACACCATATATTTT. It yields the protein CASSPHPGAGGNTIYF.

The CDR3 loop reads CASSRRGGGITDTQYF. The CDR3 DNA is TGTGCCAGCAGCCGAAGGGGTGGCGGGATCACAGATACGCAGTATTTT. This chain connects TRBV28 to TRBJ2-3, with a possible D match to TRBD2 (6 bases). V was shortened by 6 bases and J by 2 bases, with 18 bases between the two germline ends. CDR3 size: 16 residues. The V gene's germline CDR1 is MDHEN and CDR2 SYDVKM.

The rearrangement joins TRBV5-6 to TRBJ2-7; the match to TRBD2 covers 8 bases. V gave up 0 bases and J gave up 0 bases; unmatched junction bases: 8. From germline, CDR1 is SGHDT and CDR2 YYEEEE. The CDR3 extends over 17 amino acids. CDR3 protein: CASSLGVPAGVSYEQYF. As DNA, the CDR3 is TGTGCCAGCAGCTTGGGTGTCCCAGCGGGGGTCTCCTACGAGCAGTACTTC.

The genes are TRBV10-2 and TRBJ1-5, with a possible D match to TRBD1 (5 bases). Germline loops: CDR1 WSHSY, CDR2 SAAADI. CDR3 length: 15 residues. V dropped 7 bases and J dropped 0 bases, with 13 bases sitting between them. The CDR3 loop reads CASNQGLYSNQPQHF. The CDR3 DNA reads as TGCGCCAGCAACCAGGGACTTTATAGCAATCAGCCCCAGCATTTT.

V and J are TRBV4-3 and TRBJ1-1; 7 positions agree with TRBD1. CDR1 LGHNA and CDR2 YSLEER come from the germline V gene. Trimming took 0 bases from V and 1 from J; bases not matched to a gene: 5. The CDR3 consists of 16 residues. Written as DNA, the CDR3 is TGCGCCAGCAGCCAAGATAGGGGGCCGGGGAACACTGAAGCTTTCTTT. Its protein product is CASSQDRGPGNTEAFF.

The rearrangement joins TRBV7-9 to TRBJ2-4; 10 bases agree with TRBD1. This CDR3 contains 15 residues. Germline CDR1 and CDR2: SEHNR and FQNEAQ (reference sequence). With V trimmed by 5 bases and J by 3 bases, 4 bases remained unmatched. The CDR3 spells CASSRQGADKNIQYF. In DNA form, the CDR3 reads TGTGCCAGCAGCCGACAGGGGGCAGACAAAAACATTCAGTACTTC.

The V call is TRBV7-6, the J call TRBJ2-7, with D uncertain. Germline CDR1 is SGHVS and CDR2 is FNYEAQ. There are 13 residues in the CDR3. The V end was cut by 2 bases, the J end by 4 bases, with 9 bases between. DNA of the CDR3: TGTGCCAGCAGCTTATCCGCGAGATACGAGCAGTACTTC. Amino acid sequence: CASSLSARYEQYF.

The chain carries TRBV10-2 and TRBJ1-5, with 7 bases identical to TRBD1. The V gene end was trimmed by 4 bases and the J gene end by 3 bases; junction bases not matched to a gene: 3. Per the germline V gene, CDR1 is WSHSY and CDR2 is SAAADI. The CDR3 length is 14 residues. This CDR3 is CASSGTGLNQPQHF. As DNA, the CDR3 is TGCGCCAGCAGTGGGACAGGCCTCAATCAGCCCCAGCATTTT.

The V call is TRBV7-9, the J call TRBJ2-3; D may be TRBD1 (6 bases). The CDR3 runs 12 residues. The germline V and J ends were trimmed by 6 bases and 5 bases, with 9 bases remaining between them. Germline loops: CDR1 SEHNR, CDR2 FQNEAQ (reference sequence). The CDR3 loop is CASREQGDTQYF. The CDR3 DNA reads TGTGCCAGCAGGGAACAGGGAGATACGCAGTATTTT.